This note documents a single TCR beta chain sequence. The entry originates in a study of early T cells in non-severe SARS-CoV-2 infection. Germline CDR1 KGHSH, CDR2 LQKENI. With 3 bases removed from V and 0 bases from J, the gap between germline ends came to 8 bases. The CDR3 has 15 amino acids. TCRdb recomputed calls from the 5' RACE reads with MiXCR, one row per CDR3 protein. The sample yields around 84,000 distinct CDR3 sequences, about 10% seen once. The sequence was collected from an adult who was a healthcare worker with PCR-confirmed SARS-CoV-2 infection or an uninfected control (not recorded which). Sequencing used whole blood, obtained at baseline. This sequence joins TRBV18 and TRBJ1-4, with unresolved D. The CDR3 DNA follows: TGTGCCAGCTCACCTATAGGTGCAACTAATGAAAAACTGTTTTTT. Protein product: CASSPIGATNEKLFF.